This TCR beta chain was recovered during a study of cytomegalovirus exposure and HLA in healthy donors (dated by TCRdb to the late 2010s). Broadly, across the study: An earlier analysis of 587 of the donors reported 276 Gb of sequence data and around 120 million unique TCR beta sequences obtained from approximately 180 million T cells. An early release covering over 500 HLA-typed donors comprised about 320 gigabases of sequencing data and around 85 million unique TCR sequences. The genetic ancestry cluster associated with self-reported Caucasian donors included about four fifths of the roughly 410 genotyped donors. The study was designed to test whether signatures of past pathogen exposure could be identified by cataloging public T cell receptors. The study used immunosequencing to profile the T cell repertoires of approximately 630 subjects and linked those repertoires to cytomegalovirus serostatus. Along with the roughly 670-subject first cohort, a separate validation cohort of 120 different subjects was used. The study combined high-throughput TCR immunosequencing, statistical association of individual TCRs with disease status, and machine learning to predict cytomegalovirus infection status. To study patterns of TCR occurrence, a later analysis re-analyzed previously published TCR beta repertoires from 600 to 750 donors and added high-resolution HLA genotyping. In the later analysis, no new phenotypic data were used to find candidate immune exposures; instead, reliance was placed on TCR beta sequences and their occurrence across donors. An earlier analysis of roughly 580 of the donors used high-throughput TCR beta sequencing to judge whether each TCR beta V gene segment behaved as functional or pseudogenic. Donor age, sex, ethnicity and CMV serostatus were compiled together with the repertoire data. A later genetic analysis used genome-wide SNP genotypes for about 65% of the roughly 700 donors, treating that subset as a discovery cohort. Every discovery cohort repertoire had been produced on one sequencing platform. Class I and class II HLA loci were covered by the typing at four-digit resolution. Typing coverage varied by locus: roughly 629-640 donors for A, B, C, DRB1 and DQB1; more than 500 for DQA1; more than 600 for DPA1; around 490 for DPB1. Five DR-DQ haplotypes were treated as single units for association and clustering because of strong linkage in the cohort. On average, about 240,000 unique TCR beta nucleotide sequences were sequenced per donor among a few hundred genotyped donors of the cohort, with around 19% of those sequences being non-productive. General conclusions and limits of the study: For the cohort, immune exposure information was limited to CMV serostatus. A total of around 150 TCR beta chains were listed by the study as associated with cytomegalovirus. While some public TCRs were present in many individuals, most TCR sequences turned up only very rarely across donors. The classifier was reported to diagnose cytomegalovirus status with high specificity and sensitivity in both the original cohort and the validation cohort. The 87-base-pair reads could not distinguish some IMGT-functional V segments, including TRBV6-2 and TRBV6-3, so those segments were excluded. In a later analysis, 16,951 TCR beta sequences were associated with specific HLA alleles at a false discovery rate of 0.05. The sequencing pipeline was judged likely to have produced a cluster of highly shared sequence variants as a technical artifact. This cohort had only TCR beta chains sequenced, and the lack of alpha or paired-chain data limited which features could be detected. Sequencing depth was assumed to be roughly uniform across donors in the presence/absence analyses, though that assumption may not hold. In a later analysis, most CMV-associated TCR beta chains were found to appear HLA-restricted, with HLA associations seemingly driven largely by CMV exposure. Because counts were too low, 15 to 20 rarely observed V segments, including chromosome 9 orphons, were excluded from the earlier analysis of about 500 of the donors. A few of the identified cytomegalovirus-associated TCR beta chains were confirmed in vitro to be specific for cytomegalovirus antigens. V-gene and J-gene trimming of TCR beta chains was associated with a missense DCLRE1C variant in a later genetic analysis, and the association was replicated in an independent cohort. A further reported finding was that TCR beta sequences accurately predicted the HLA-A and HLA-B alleles for most subjects in the first cohort. Several of the top co-occurrence clusters appeared to be linked to parvovirus B19, influenza, CMV and Epstein-Barr virus, according to a later analysis. According to a later genetic analysis, donors in an Asian-associated ancestry cluster had fewer N-insertions in productive TCRs than the approximately 700-donor mean. Because some donors lacked HLA typing at each locus, the association tests relied only on the typed subset. Compared with equally common non-associated chains, HLA-associated TCR beta chains in a later analysis were more clonally expanded and had lower generation probabilities. Linkage disequilibrium might explain the correlated functional status among segregating V segments, but an unknown experimental factor could not be excluded. Broadly in line with IMGT annotations, most TCR beta V segments showed up in productive rearrangements about 87% or about 30% of the time in an earlier analysis of several hundred of the donors. It was suggested by the authors that the approach could potentially be generalized to other disease states and immunological phenotypes. In a later analysis, the rate of TCR association differed among HLA loci, with DRB1 alleles having the most associated TCRs and HLA-C alleles having the fewest. When HLA alleles, especially DR and DQ, strongly co-occurred, TCR associations were difficult to assign to individual alleles.

The cohort comprised around 700 healthy bone marrow donors. At the time of sampling, every cohort member was nominally healthy, though immune exposures that went unrecorded were likely present. The donor was CMV seronegative and was included in the group of several hundred seronegative cohort members. A peripheral blood sample was collected from each donor, and TCR beta sequencing was performed on peripheral blood mononuclear cells. The Qiagen DNeasy Blood Extraction Kit was used to extract genomic DNA from the blood cell samples. Looking up the germline V gene yields CDR1 MDHEN and CDR2 SYDVKM. The trim is 7 bases for V and 3 bases for J, with a gap of 16 bases between the germline ends. The CDR3 contains 14 residues, cysteine and phenylalanine counted. Only CDR3 DNA remains: 42 bases, in frame from the first base. As for this clone: There is no known antigen for this receptor. Base-call qualities are not available, and no considerably larger clone is one nucleotide away.

The protocol used for the library was the immunoSEQ multiplex PCR assay. The multiplex PCR relied on a mix of 60 forward primers for TCR Vbeta segments and 13 reverse primers for TCR Jbeta segments. The CDR3 region of rearranged TCR beta genes was amplified from genomic DNA by a multiplex PCR assay. The amplified TCR beta libraries were sequenced on the Illumina HiSeq System as 87-base-pair reads. Regarding the original processing steps: In a later analysis, tens of millions of unique TCR beta chains were counted across the 500 to 850 repertoires, and roughly 10 million of these chains were shared by at least two donors. Raw reads were error-corrected and collapsed into unique sequences by a nearest-neighbor algorithm in which closely related sequences were merged to remove PCR and sequencing errors. CDR3 sequences were aligned to IMGT reference sequences to assign V, D and J gene segments. For a sequence to be retained, a match of at least six nucleotides was required to both a V gene segment and a J gene segment. A rearrangement was called productive if the CDR3 had no stop codons and remained in frame with V and J, and every other rearrangement was called non-productive. Following IMGT convention, CDR3 was defined as the stretch from the second conserved V-encoded cysteine up to the conserved J-encoded phenylalanine. In an earlier analysis of 550 to 650 of the donors, sequences lacking an unambiguous match to a single V gene segment were excluded. An earlier analysis of 500 to 600 of the donors classified V segments as functional when productive rearrangements were above 56.7% and as segregating when the standard deviation between donors was above 5%. To diagnose cytomegalovirus status from the catalog of TCR beta chain sequences, a statistical classification framework was built. A later analysis assigned V and J genes by comparing TCR nucleotide sequences with IMGT/GENE-DB human TR gene sequences. The TCRdist pipeline was used in a later analysis to assign CDR3 sequences and most-parsimonious VDJ recombination scenarios. In a later analysis, each TCR beta chain was defined by its CDR3 amino acid sequence together with its V-gene family, and reads lacking a unique V-gene family were excluded. A later analysis removed 500 to 650 highly shared, low-generation-probability nucleotide sequences to deal with suspected cross-contamination and a sequencing artifact. For each public chain, a later analysis derived a clonal expansion index from normalized ranks of inferred template counts within each repertoire. A later analysis computed generation probabilities with a VDJ recombination model fitted to out-of-frame rearrangements, and checked the results against IGoR. A later analysis scored TCR-TCR, TCR-HLA and TCR-CMV co-occurrence with hypergeometric tests, applying a repertoire-size bias correction to TCR pairs. False discovery rates were estimated in a later analysis by permuting HLA or CMV assignments 20 times. In a later analysis, co-occurring TCRs were grouped using DBSCAN, and TCRdist sequence similarity was added for clustering within HLA-allele-positive subsets. For co-occurrence clustering, repertoires with fewer than 30,000 or more than 120,000 public chains were excluded, along with roughly five repertoires with anomalous nucleotide sharing. TCRdb provides this immuneACCESS table in a form limited to in-frame rearrangements. Some clones are lacking; in checked studies, under half of them reflect an unresolved V gene, and why the rest are absent is not known. V and J calls and clone size are those listed in that table; D and trimming were worked out from the DNA. Here the sample has 110,000 to 150,000 clones; 80% to 90% occur a single time. In total, the top ten clones hold 2% to 3% of the sample.

The chain links TRBV28 with TRBJ2-7, with TRBD1 perhaps the D gene, on 5 matching bases. The sequence derives from a boy under 10 years old in good health and CMV-seronegative. Input material: PBMCs. The DNA sequence is given as TGTGCCAGCAACCCCTCAGGGCAACACTACGAGCAGTACTTC. Translated, this gives CASNPSGQHYEQYF.